Shown below are 30 T cell receptor beta chains from a single sample sequenced in a study of CD8+ T cells in alopecia areata. Extraction and reverse transcription of RNA yielded cDNA as the sequencing template. The assay was immunoSEQ multiplex PCR, and TCRdb's table has in-frame clones only and misses some. This sample has around 300,000 clones, each found more than once. Separation of pooled cutaneous lymph node cells was by sorting with CD4, CD8alpha, NKG2D, NKG2ACE and other markers. Material for sequencing was CD4+ T cells sorted from a lymph node. The source of these receptors is a C3H/HeJ mouse with alopecia areata. The MHC haplotype of the strain is H2-k.

About this clone: Gene names and germline refer to mouse. The read comes to an end 4 residues before the CDR3 does, leaving the germline J gene to fill in the end. Other DNA sequences from this sample encode an identical CDR3 as well. V is TRBV1 and J is TRBJ2-1, with 7 nucleotides matching TRBD1. V gave up 0 bases and J gave up 4 bases; unmatched junction bases: 3. CDR3 length equals 15 residues. The germline gives CDR1 NSQYPW, CDR2 LRSPGD (reference sequence). The sequenced CDR3 bases are TGCACCTGCAGTGCAGACGCCAGGGGGTATGCT. Translating it yields CTCSADARGYA. Given in full, the CDR3 is CTCSADARGYAEQFF.

This clone showed up just a few times. Each gene name is a mouse one. The read finishes 4 residues shy of the CDR3 end, and the germline J gene is used to complete it. The sample contains more than one DNA sequence encoding this CDR3. The V call is TRBV31, the J call TRBJ2-1; 8 nucleotides agree with TRBD2. The CDR3 sequence is 13 residues long. J lost 6 bases, V lost 0 bases, and 1 base had no gene match. Germline lookup yields CDR1 GKSSPN and CDR2 SITVG. The CDR3 is CAWSLGGLAEQFF. The sequenced CDR3 bases are TGTGCCTGGAGTCTGGGGGGGCTTGCT. Looking up the rest from reference TRBV31 and TRBJ2-1 gives the full variable domain: AQTIHQWPVAEIKAVGSPLSLGCTIKGKSSPNLYWYWQATGGTLQQLFYSITVGQVESVVQLNLSASRPKDDQFILSTEKLLLSHSGFYLCAWSLGGLAEQFFGPGTRLTVL.

This clone was seen a handful of times. Mouse names are used for the genes. The read stops 4 residues short of the end of the CDR3; the missing end is completed from the germline J gene. Other DNA sequences in the same sample also yield this CDR3. J is TRBJ2-7 and V is TRBV19; no definite D call. Deletions cut 2 bases from V and 3 bases from J, with 6 bases between. Germline CDR1 is FNHDT and CDR2 is SITEND (reference sequence). The length of the CDR3 is 12 residues. CDR3 in amino acids: CASSISGYEQYF. Incomplete CDR3 DNA: TGTGCCAGCAGTATTTCAGGCTAT.

Note on this clone: Genes and germline are mouse. The read stops 4 residues short of the end of the CDR3; the missing end is completed from the germline J gene. The chain employs TRBV13-1 and TRBJ2-5; 10 bases map to TRBD2. Germline loops: CDR1 NSHNY, CDR2 SYGAGN. The CDR3 has 15 amino acids. CDR3: CASSALGGRGDTQYF. Partial CDR3 DNA: TGTGCCAGCAGTGCCCTGGGGGGGCGCGGAGAC.

With respect to this clone: The gene names here belong to mouse. The observed sequence ends 4 residues before the CDR3 terminus, with the missing tail filled in from the germline J gene. The chain has TRBV16 and TRBJ2-4, with TRBD1 identical over 7 bases. There are 12 residues in the CDR3. Germline loops: CDR1 SGHSA, CDR2 FRNQAP. The chain's CDR3 is CARGGTENTLYF. The CDR3 DNA, read in part, is TGTGCAAGGGGCGGGACAGAAAAC.

Concerning this clone: Mouse gene names apply. Different DNA sequences within this sample yield the same CDR3. Incomplete CDR3 DNA: TGTGCCAGCAGTCGGACAGGCGGCTCC. It translates to CASSRTGGS. The full-length CDR3 reads as CASSRTGGSDYTF. This chain joins TRBV19 and TRBJ1-2; 7 bases are shared with TRBD1. The DNA ends 4 residues before the CDR3 does, and the rest of the CDR3 is filled in from the germline J gene. Germline CDR1 and CDR2: FNHDT and SITEND (reference sequence). CDR3 size: 13 residues. V gave up 4 bases and J gave up 4 bases; unmatched junction bases: 4.

With regard to this clone: Mouse gene names and germline throughout. Sequencing ends 4 residues short of the CDR3 end; the germline J gene provides the rest. The genes are TRBV13-2 and TRBJ2-3, with TRBD2 matching 8 bases. CDR1 is NNHNN, CDR2 SYGAGS, per germline (reference sequence). The CDR3 runs 15 residues. J gave up 3 bases and V 0 bases, and 3 bases lay outside the gene matches. CDR3 bases read: TGTGCCAGCGGTGATGGTGGGGGGGAGGCAGAA. It is translated as CASGDGGGEAE. The CDR3, in full, reads CASGDGGGEAETLYF.

Worth noting for this clone: The gene symbols are mouse symbols. The read finishes 4 residues shy of the CDR3 end, and the germline J gene is used to complete it. This chain joins TRBV17 and TRBJ2-7, with D perhaps matching TRBD2 (6 bases). Germline V gene sequence: CDR1 MNHDT, CDR2 YYDKIL. V was shortened by 0 bases and J by 3 bases, with 15 bases between the two germline ends. CDR3 length: 16 residues. The CDR3 DNA, read in part, is TGTGCTAGCAGTAGAGATCTGGCTGCTGGGGTCTAT. Translated, it gives CASSRDLAAGVY. The full CDR3 protein is CASSRDLAAGVYEQYF.

A remark on this clone: Gene names are mouse gene names. Distinct nucleotide sequences in the sample also encode this CDR3. CDR3 bases read: TGTGCCAGCAGTGGACTGGGGGGTGCAAACACCGGG. It encodes CASSGLGGANTG. The full CDR3 reads CASSGLGGANTGQLYF. The rearrangement uses TRBV13-3 and TRBJ2-2; TRBD2 agrees at 10 bases. The missing CDR3 end, 4 residues past where the read stops, is filled in from the germline J gene. In germline, CDR1 is NNHDY, CDR2 SYVADS. The CDR3 covers 16 residues. The J segment lost 0 bases and the V segment lost 3 bases, leaving 2 bases of the junction unmatched.

This clone was observed a handful of times. Gene names refer to mouse genes. The sequenced fragment ends 3 residues before the CDR3 boundary, so the rest is inferred from the germline J gene. V usage is TRBV13-1 and J usage is TRBJ1-6, with 9 nucleotides matching TRBD1. TRBJ1-6 is annotated as an ORF whose role is uncertain. V dropped 8 bases and J dropped 4; count of bases not matched to a gene: 4. Germline assignment: CDR1 NSHNY and CDR2 SYGAGN. This CDR3 region has 14 residues. The DNA read from the CDR3 is TGTGCCAGTCAGACAGGGGGGTATAATTCGCCC. Its protein is CASQTGGYNSP. The CDR3, in full, reads CASQTGGYNSPLYF.

In regard to this clone: Gene names refer to mouse genes. The sample holds other DNA sequences that translate to the same CDR3. The chain's CDR3 is CASSQQGGQNTLYF. The CDR3 DNA, read in part, is TGTGCCAGCAGCCAACAGGGAGGTCAAAAC. This sequence joins TRBV5 and TRBJ2-4, with a weak D call TRBD1 (5 bases). The read ends 4 residues before the CDR3 terminus; that terminus is restored from the germline J gene. The ends were cut back, 2 bases at V and 1 base at J, with 7 bases in the middle. The length of the CDR3 is 14 residues. Germline CDR1 LGHNA, CDR2 YNLKQL (reference sequence).

Turning to this clone: All gene names here are mouse names. The CDR3 is cut off 4 residues early in the read; its end comes from the germline J gene. V usage is TRBV19 and J usage is TRBJ2-5; 9 bases align to TRBD1. The CDR3 runs 13 residues. Germline V gene data show CDR1 as FNHDT and CDR2 as SITEND (reference sequence). V shed 5 bases, J shed 3 bases, and the junction held 1 base outside the gene matches. CDR3 amino acids: CASRQGAQDTQYF. CDR3 DNA (partial): TGTGCCAGCAGACAGGGGGCTCAAGAC.

Concerning this clone: Gene labels here are mouse ones. The read terminates 4 residues before the CDR3 end, so the remaining end is supplied by the germline J gene. The chain links TRBV19 to TRBJ2-3; 9 bases map to TRBD1. J was trimmed by 2 bases and V by 2 bases; bases with no gene match: 6. Germline-derived CDR1 and CDR2 are FNHDT and SITEND (reference sequence). This CDR3 contains 16 residues. The CDR3 DNA, read in part, is TGTGCCAGCAGTATCCCGGGACAGGGAGATGCAGAA. It yields the protein CASSIPGQGDAE. In full, the CDR3 is CASSIPGQGDAETLYF. The variable domain in full, with the rest retrieved from reference TRBV19 and TRBJ2-3, is GGIITQTPKFLIGQEGQKLTLKCQQNFNHDTMYWYRQDSGKGLRLIYYSITENDLQKGDLSEGYDASREKKSSFSLTVTSAQKNEMAVFLCASSIPGQGDAETLYFGSGTRLTVL.

This clone was seen more than once but under ten times. The listed genes are named as in mouse. Read coverage stops 3 residues before the CDR3 terminus; the germline J gene supplies the remainder. The rearrangement joins TRBV13-2 to TRBJ1-6, with 10 bases that match TRBD1. TRBJ1-6 belongs to the ORF category, with a function that is uncertain. After removal of 0 bases from V and 8 bases from J, the junction contained 5 bases not matched to a gene. Germline values: CDR1 NNHNN, CDR2 SYGAGS (reference sequence). The CDR3 has 16 residues. This CDR3 reads CASGDARDRGDSPLYF. CDR3 DNA (partial): TGTGCCAGCGGTGATGCCCGGGACAGGGGTGATTCGCCC.

This clone came up a few times. Gene names follow the mouse nomenclature. The CDR3 goes on 4 residues after the read ends, and that part is filled in from the germline J gene. The chain carries TRBV1 and TRBJ2-3, with D possibly being TRBD2 (5 bases). Germline CDR1 and CDR2: NSQYPW and LRSPGD (reference sequence). Trimming left V 3 bases short and J 0 bases short, with 10 bases between. This CDR3 is 15 amino acids long. The CDR3 here is CTCSAHWSSAETLYF. The covered CDR3 bases are TGCACCTGCAGTGCCCACTGGAGTAGTGCAGAA. The full variable domain, rest sourced from reference TRBV1 and TRBJ2-3, is VTLLEQNPRWRLVPRGQAVNLRCILKNSQYPWMSWYQQDLQKQLQWLFTLRSPGDKEVKSLPGADYLATRVTDTELRLQVANMSQGRTLYCTCSAHWSSAETLYFGSGTRLTVL.

With regard to this clone: Genes and germline are mouse. The CDR3 is CASSGQTPLYF. CDR3 bases read: TGTGCCAGCAGTGGACAGACGCCC. V and J are TRBV13-1 and TRBJ1-6, with a possible D match to TRBD1 (5 bases). With the read ending 3 residues before the CDR3 end, the germline J gene is used to fill in that end. TRBJ1-6 is labeled an ORF, and its function is uncertain. Germline assignment: CDR1 NSHNY and CDR2 SYGAGN. The CDR3 has 11 amino acids. V lost 3 bases and J lost 11, with 6 bases in between.

This clone was picked up a small number of times. Mouse germline and gene names are used. With the read ending 4 residues before the CDR3 end, the germline J gene is used to fill in that end. Distinct nucleotide sequences in the sample also encode this CDR3. The chain couples TRBV19 to TRBJ2-5; 8 nucleotides match TRBD1. This CDR3 comprises 13 residues. Germline V lookup: CDR1 FNHDT, CDR2 SITEND (reference sequence). The sequenced CDR3 bases are TGTGCCAGCAGTCGACAGGGGAGAGAC. This sequence encodes CASSRQGRD. The complete CDR3 protein is CASSRQGRDTQYF.

Details on this clone: Genes and germline are mouse. The CDR3 end lies 4 residues beyond the end of the read and is filled in from the germline J gene. This CDR3 is also generated by other DNA sequences in the sample. The genes are TRBV5 and TRBJ2-1; 7 nucleotides align to TRBD2. The J segment lost 3 bases and the V segment lost 4 bases, leaving 0 bases of the junction unmatched. Germline loops: CDR1 LGHNA, CDR2 YNLKQL (reference sequence). The CDR3 spans 13 residues. The CDR3 spells CASSPGGYAEQFF. CDR3 DNA, as far as it was read: TGTGCCAGCAGCCCTGGGGGCTATGCT.

Remarks on this clone: Gene names refer to mouse genes. The read halts 4 residues ahead of the CDR3 end, with the missing end drawn from the germline J gene. The gene calls are TRBV13-1 and TRBJ2-2; D is possibly TRBD2 (6 bases). The CDR3 runs 15 residues. Germline V gene data show CDR1 as NSHNY and CDR2 as SYGAGN. The V and J ends lost 4 bases and 0 bases respectively, with 10 bases between them. The DNA read from the CDR3 is TGTGCCAGCAGTCGGGGGGACGCAAACACCGGG. Its protein is CASSRGDANTG. The whole CDR3 sequence reads CASSRGDANTGQLYF.

This clone has a handful of counts. All gene names here are mouse names. Sequencing ends 4 residues short of the CDR3 end; the germline J gene provides the rest. The V gene is TRBV1, the J gene TRBJ2-5; 8 bases are a match to TRBD2. CDR3 length: 15 residues. The germline V gene has CDR1 NSQYPW and CDR2 LRSPGD (reference sequence). The CDR3 here is CTCSPDWGGEDTQYF. The sequenced CDR3 bases are TGCACCTGCAGTCCCGACTGGGGCGGAGAAGAC.

In regard to this clone: Gene labels here are mouse ones. At the DNA level, this CDR3 is encoded by other sequences in the same sample as well. This chain's CDR3 is CASSISASAETLYF. The sequenced CDR3 bases are TGTGCCAGCAGTATATCAGCTAGTGCAGAA. The chain uses TRBV19 and TRBJ2-3; D ambiguous. The DNA ends 4 residues before the CDR3 does, and the rest of the CDR3 is filled in from the germline J gene. Trimming took 1 base from V and 0 from J, leaving 6 bases between them. The germline V gene encodes CDR1 FNHDT and CDR2 SITEND (reference sequence). The CDR3 is 14 residues long. Using reference TRBV19 and TRBJ2-3 for the parts outside the CDR3, the full variable domain is GGIITQTPKFLIGQEGQKLTLKCQQNFNHDTMYWYRQDSGKGLRLIYYSITENDLQKGDLSEGYDASREKKSSFSLTVTSAQKNEMAVFLCASSISASAETLYFGSGTRLTVL.

This clone was seen a handful of times. A much more abundant neighbour one base away suggests this may be a read error. Gene names refer to mouse genes. The read stops 4 residues short of the end of the CDR3; the missing end is completed from the germline J gene. Other DNA variants within this sample encode the same CDR3. The chain employs TRBV13-3 and TRBJ2-1; TRBD1 agrees at 8 bases. The CDR3 length is 14 residues. Germline V gene data show CDR1 as NNHDY and CDR2 as SYVADS. The junction had 1 base not matched to a gene; V was cut back by 4 bases and J by 1 base. The CDR3 reads CASSRQGNYAEQFF. CDR3 DNA (partial): TGTGCCAGCAGTCGACAGGGGAACTATGCT.

This clone was observed a few times. The germline and genes are mouse ones. Sequencing ends 4 residues short of the CDR3 end; the germline J gene provides the rest. The chain carries TRBV29 and TRBJ1-2; D remains ambiguous. The CDR3 extends over 11 amino acids. CDR1 and CDR2 (germline): MSHET, SYDVDS. V lost 7 bases and J lost 2, with 5 bases in between. Partial CDR3 DNA: TGTGCTAGCAAACAGAACTCC. Its translation: CASKQNS. The full CDR3 reads CASKQNSDYTF.

This clone has only a few counts. Mouse gene names and germline throughout. The CDR3 is cut off 4 residues early in the read; its end comes from the germline J gene. This chain uses TRBV14 with TRBJ2-1; 9 bases are a match to TRBD1. This CDR3 region has 14 residues. V gave up 3 bases and J gave up 6 bases; unmatched junction bases: 4. Germline V gives CDR1 SGHDT, CDR2 FRDEAV. The part of the CDR3 DNA that was read is TGTGCCAGCAGTTCCGGGACAGGGATTGCT. This gives the protein CASSSGTGIA. From start to end, the CDR3 is CASSSGTGIAEQFF.

Details on this clone: Gene names refer to mouse genes. The CDR3 end falls 4 residues outside the read, so it is completed with the germline J gene. The chain combines TRBV5 with TRBJ2-5, with D possibly matching TRBD2 (6 bases). The CDR3 spans 15 residues. In germline, CDR1 is LGHNA, CDR2 YNLKQL (reference sequence). The covered CDR3 bases are TGTGCCAGCAGCCCCTCGCGGGAGTGGGGGGAC. Its protein is CASSPSREWGD. The full-length CDR3 reads as CASSPSREWGDTQYF.

This clone appeared a few times. Mouse germline and gene names are used. The read stops 4 residues short of the end of the CDR3; the missing end is completed from the germline J gene. The sample has other DNA sequences that encode this CDR3 too. V gene TRBV13-1 combines with J gene TRBJ2-1, with 7 bases matching TRBD1. This CDR3 spans 14 amino acids. V trimming: 2 bases; J trimming: 4 bases; junction bases outside the gene matches: 3. Germline CDR1 is NSHNY and CDR2 is SYGAGN. The DNA read from the CDR3 is TGTGCCAGCAGTGACCCGGGACAGTATGCT. This gives the protein CASSDPGQYA. The whole CDR3 sequence reads CASSDPGQYAEQFF.

This clone has more than one count but fewer than ten. Gene names refer to mouse genes. The CDR3 end falls 4 residues outside the read, so it is completed with the germline J gene. The V call is TRBV19, the J call TRBJ2-1, with D tentatively TRBD1 (6 bases). This CDR3 comprises 14 residues. Germline CDR1 and CDR2: FNHDT and SITEND (reference sequence). V lost 4 bases to trimming and J lost 3 bases, with 11 bases between them. CDR3 residues: CASSVQGIYAEQFF. The DNA read from the CDR3 is TGTGCCAGCAGTGTACAGGGTATCTATGCT.

Turning to this clone: Gene names and germline refer to mouse. The observed sequence ends 4 residues before the CDR3 terminus, with the missing tail filled in from the germline J gene. The chain has TRBV1 and TRBJ2-2, with D possibly TRBD2 on 5 matching bases. Per the germline V gene, CDR1 is NSQYPW and CDR2 is LRSPGD (reference sequence). The CDR3 sequence is 15 residues long. V lost 0 bases, J lost 4 bases, and 9 bases lay in between. The CDR3 DNA, read in part, is TGCACCTGCAGTGCAGATGTGGGGAGCACCGGG. Its protein product is CTCSADVGSTG. The entire CDR3 reads CTCSADVGSTGQLYF.

For this clone: Gene names and germline refer to mouse. The read falls 4 residues short of the CDR3 end, and the missing part is taken from the germline J gene. Other DNA sequences of this sample code for an identical CDR3. The chain uses TRBV13-3 and TRBJ2-5, with D perhaps TRBD1 (5 bases). Germline CDR1 reads NNHDY; CDR2 reads SYVADS. The CDR3 covers 13 residues. The CDR3 here is CASSADRKDTQYF. The sequenced part of the CDR3 DNA is TGTGCCAGCAGTGCAGACAGAAAAGAC. Filled out from reference TRBV13-3 and TRBJ2-5, the complete variable domain reads EAAVTQSPRSKVAVTGGKVTLSCHQTNNHDYMYWYRQDTGHGLRLIHYSYVADSTEKGDIPDGYKASRPSQENFSLILELASLSQTAVYFCASSADRKDTQYFGPGTRLLVL.

This clone was seen only a few times. Gene names refer to mouse genes. Read sequence stops 4 residues before the CDR3 end, and the germline J gene provides the missing end. The sample contains more than one DNA sequence encoding this CDR3. The V gene is TRBV19, the J gene TRBJ2-5; 11 positions agree with TRBD1. Germline trimming cut 5 bases from V and 2 bases from J; bases unmatched to any gene: 4. CDR1 and CDR2 (germline): FNHDT, SITEND (reference sequence). CDR3 length: 15 amino acids. CDR3 DNA (partial): TGTGCCAGCAGCCGGGGGACAGGGGGCCAAGAC. Translated: CASSRGTGGQD. The complete CDR3 reads CASSRGTGGQDTQYF.